The rows below give T cell receptor beta chains drawn from one sample of a study of cytomegalovirus exposure and HLA in healthy donors. Profiling relied on immunoSEQ multiplex PCR, and the TCRdb table lists in-frame clones only, not all of them. This table has fewer than 200,000 clones, roughly 85% appearing once. The source material was PBMCs. The origin of the receptors is a man aged 35 to 55 in good health and CMV-seronegative. CDR3s include the opening cysteine and the closing phenylalanine or tryptophan. A D gene is named only where the DNA matches it firmly. Part of the rows lack a size; the others show once, few, many or a class for expanded clones.

CDR3 DNA	CDR3 protein	D gene	clone size	V gene	J gene
TGTGCCAGCGAGCGGGATGGTGGGGAGACCCAGTACTTC	CASERDGGETQYF	TRBD2	-	TRBV2	TRBJ2-5
TGTGCCAGCAGCACACTACTAGCGGGAGACTACAATGAGCAGTTCTTC	CASSTLLAGDYNEQFF	TRBD2	-	TRBV5-5	TRBJ2-1
TGTGCCGGCAGCCTGGACAGGGTTACCTACGAGCAGTACTTC	CAGSLDRVTYEQYF	TRBD1	-	TRBV7-2	TRBJ2-7
TGTGCCAGCAGCTCGGACAGGGGTTCATTGGTCTTT	CASSSDRGSLVF	TRBD1	-	TRBV5-6	TRBJ1-4
TGTGCCAGCAGCTTTAACCTGGCTAGCCGCGAGCAGTACTTC	CASSFNLASREQYF	-	-	TRBV11-2	TRBJ2-7
TGTGCCAGCAGCTTAGCTCCTGGGACACTATCCCAAGAGACCCAGTACTTC	CASSLAPGTLSQETQYF	-	-	TRBV11-2	TRBJ2-5
TGTGCTAGCAGCTCCACGGGGGGAGAGAGAGAGACCCAGTACTTC	CASSSTGGERETQYF	TRBD2	-	TRBV7-7	TRBJ2-5
TGTTCCAGCAGCTTGGGGGACGGGGGGAGAGATACGCAGTATTTT	CSSSLGDGGRDTQYF	TRBD2	-	TRBV7-9	TRBJ2-3
TGTGCCAGCAGCTTAGCTAGCGGGAGGGGGGCCACCGGGGAGCTGTTTTTT	CASSLASGRGATGELFF	TRBD2	few	TRBV7-2	TRBJ2-2
TGTGCCAGCAGTTTGGACAGCCTTAACTATGGCTACACCTTC	CASSLDSLNYGYTF	-	-	TRBV27	TRBJ1-2
TGTGCCATCAGTGATTCTGAGCGGGAGGTCCCAGATACGCAGTATTTT	CAISDSEREVPDTQYF	TRBD2	-	TRBV10-3	TRBJ2-3
TGCGCCAGCAGCTTGGAGGGCAGGGGTGTGTCACCCCTCCACTTT	CASSLEGRGVSPLHF	-	-	TRBV5-1	TRBJ1-6
TGTGCCAGCAGTTTAGTTAGCTCCAACAATGAGCAGTTCTTC	CASSLVSSNNEQFF	-	-	TRBV5-4	TRBJ2-1
TGCGCCAGCAGTCCGGAACAGGGAGGGTCCTACGAGCAGTACTTC	CASSPEQGGSYEQYF	-	few	TRBV5-1	TRBJ2-7
TGTGCCAGCAGTTACGGGACTAGCGGTACAGATACGCAGTATTTT	CASSYGTSGTDTQYF	TRBD2	-	TRBV6-5	TRBJ2-3
TGTGCCAGCAGTTTGGGGACAGGGTTAGGTATATATAGCAATCAGCCCCAGCATTTT	CASSLGTGLGIYSNQPQHF	TRBD1	-	TRBV28	TRBJ1-5
TGTGCCAGCAGTCCTGACAGGGTTGGAGGAAACGAGCAGTACTTC	CASSPDRVGGNEQYF	TRBD1	-	TRBV6-7	TRBJ2-7
TGTGCCAGCAGCTTAGCGGCTAGCGGGACCTACACCGGGGAGCTGTTTTTT	CASSLAASGTYTGELFF	TRBD2	-	TRBV11-2	TRBJ2-2
TGTGCCAGCAGCAATGGCGGGAGGGCCGTAGAGACCCAGTACTTC	CASSNGGRAVETQYF	TRBD2	-	TRBV5-8	TRBJ2-5
TGTGCCAGCAGCGTAGGGAGTAGCTTGCAAAACATTCAGTACTTC	CASSVGSSLQNIQYF	-	-	TRBV9	TRBJ2-4
TGTGCCAGCAGCTTGGTGGGGACAGGGGGAGAGACCCAGTACTTC	CASSLVGTGGETQYF	TRBD1	few	TRBV5-4	TRBJ2-5
TGTGCCAGCAGTGCTCACAGGGTGAGGGGTGAAAAACTGTTTTTT	CASSAHRVRGEKLFF	-	-	TRBV6-5	TRBJ1-4
TGTGCCAGCAGTATCACTGGAAACACCATATATTTT	CASSITGNTIYF	-	-	TRBV28	TRBJ1-3
TGTGCCAGCAGCACGGGGGGGTCTGGGGCCAACGTCCTGACTTTC	CASSTGGSGANVLTF	TRBD2	-	TRBV7-2	TRBJ2-6
TGTGCCAGCAGTGCCCCTAGGACAGCTAATCAGCCCCAGCATTTT	CASSAPRTANQPQHF	-	-	TRBV28	TRBJ1-5
TGTTCCAGCAGCCCCAGAGGGGGAAGCTATGGCTACACCTTC	CSSSPRGGSYGYTF	-	once	TRBV7-9	TRBJ1-2
TGTGCCAGCAGTTTTTACGGTAGCGGGAACACCGGGGAGCTGTTTTTT	CASSFYGSGNTGELFF	-	-	TRBV27	TRBJ2-2
TGTGCCAGCAGCCACACGCGGGATCTGAAGGAGCAGTACTTC	CASSHTRDLKEQYF	-	-	TRBV7-9	TRBJ2-5
TGTGCCAGCAGCTCCCCCGTGGGGGCTGGAACTGAAGCTTTCTTT	CASSSPVGAGTEAFF	-	-	TRBV5-4	TRBJ1-1